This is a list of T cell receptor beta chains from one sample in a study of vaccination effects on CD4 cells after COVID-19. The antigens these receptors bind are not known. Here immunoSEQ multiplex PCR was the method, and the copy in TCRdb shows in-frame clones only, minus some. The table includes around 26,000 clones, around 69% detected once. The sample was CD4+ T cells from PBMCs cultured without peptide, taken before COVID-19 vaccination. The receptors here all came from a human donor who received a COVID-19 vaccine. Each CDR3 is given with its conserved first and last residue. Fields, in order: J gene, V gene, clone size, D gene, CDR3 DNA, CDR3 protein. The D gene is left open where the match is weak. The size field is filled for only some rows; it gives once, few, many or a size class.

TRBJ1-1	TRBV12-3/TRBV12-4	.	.	TGTGCCAGCAGTTGGGGACCGAACACTGAAGCTTTCTTT	CASSWGPNTEAFF
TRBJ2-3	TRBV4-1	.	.	TGCGCCAGCAGGAGGGGGAGTAGCACAGATACGCAGTATTTT	CASRRGSSTDTQYF
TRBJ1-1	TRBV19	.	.	TGTGCCAGTAGGAACAGGGATGGGATGAACACTGAAGCTTTCTTT	CASRNRDGMNTEAFF
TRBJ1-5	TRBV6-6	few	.	TGTGCCAGCAGGAAAAGGGGGGGTGATCAGCCCCAGCATTTT	CASRKRGGDQPQHF
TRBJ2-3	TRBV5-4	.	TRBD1	TGTGCCAGCAGCTTCGGGGACAGGGGTTCAGATACGCAGTATTTT	CASSFGDRGSDTQYF
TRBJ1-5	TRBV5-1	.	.	TGCGCCAGCAGCCCGGACTCGGGCAATCAGCCCCAGCATTTT	CASSPDSGNQPQHF
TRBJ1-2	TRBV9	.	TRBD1	TGTGCCAGCAGCGTCATACAGGGGGACGGACCTTATGGCTACACCTTC	CASSVIQGDGPYGYTF
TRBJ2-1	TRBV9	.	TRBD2	TGTGCCAGCAGCGTCCCTAGCGGGGGGTCAAATGAGCAGTTCTTC	CASSVPSGGSNEQFF
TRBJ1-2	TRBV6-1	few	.	TGTGCCAGCAGTGAACGGGACCGCGGCCGCCCCCACTATGGCTACACCTTC	CASSERDRGRPHYGYTF
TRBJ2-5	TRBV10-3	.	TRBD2	TGTGCCATCAGTGAGACACTACTAGCGGGAGTTGAGACCCAGTACTTC	CAISETLLAGVETQYF
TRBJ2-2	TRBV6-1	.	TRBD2	TGTGCCAGCAGTGAAGGTAGCGGGAGGGCCGGGGAGCTGTTTTTT	CASSEGSGRAGELFF
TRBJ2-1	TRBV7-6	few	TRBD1	TGTGCCAGCTCTCCCGGGACAGGCTATGAGCAGTTCTTC	CASSPGTGYEQFF
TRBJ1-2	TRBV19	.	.	TGTGCCAGTAGTCCCAACCCGGGAGAAGTCTATGGCTACACCTTC	CASSPNPGEVYGYTF
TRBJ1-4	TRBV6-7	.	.	TGTGCCAGCAGTCAATATGCAACTAATGAAAAACTGTTTTTT	CASSQYATNEKLFF
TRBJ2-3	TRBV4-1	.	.	TGCGCCAGCAGCCAAAACCGGGACAACACAGATACGCAGTATTTT	CASSQNRDNTDTQYF
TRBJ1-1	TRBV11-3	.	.	TGTGCCAGCAGCTTAGGGGTCAGAGGAACTGAAGCTTTCTTT	CASSLGVRGTEAFF
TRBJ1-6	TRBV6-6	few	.	TGTGCCAGCAGTTACGGGGGAGGTATTTCACCCCTCCACTTT	CASSYGGGISPLHF
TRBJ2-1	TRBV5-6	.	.	TGTGCCAGCAGCCTCAGTCTGGGGAGTGGCGTTGAGCAGTTCTTC	CASSLSLGSGVEQFF
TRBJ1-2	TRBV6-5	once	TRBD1	TGTGCCAGCAGTTACGCCGGGACAGGGGACTATGGCTACACCTTC	CASSYAGTGDYGYTF
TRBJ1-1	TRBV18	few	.	TGTGCCAGCTCACCGGCGGGGGGCTTGGGGAACACTGAAGCTTTCTTT	CASSPAGGLGNTEAFF
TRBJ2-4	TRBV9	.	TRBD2	TGTGCCAGCAGCGACCAGAAGCCAGGGACTAGCGGGAGGAGGGGCAAAAACATTCAGTACTTC	CASSDQKPGTSGRRGKNIQYF
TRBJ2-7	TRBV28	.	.	TGTGCCAGCAGTGCCGGGACGCCACCCTACGAGCAGTACTTC	CASSAGTPPYEQYF
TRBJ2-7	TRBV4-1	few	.	TGCGCCAGCAGCCAAGTCATAGGGGGCTACGAGCAGTACTTC	CASSQVIGGYEQYF
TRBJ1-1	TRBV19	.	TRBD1	TGTGCCAGTAGAACGACAGGGGTCGGAGTAGCTTTCTTT	CASRTTGVGVAFF
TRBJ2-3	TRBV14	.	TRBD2	TGTGCCAGCAGCCAAGACGGTAGCGGGGGGACAAAGCAGTATTTT	CASSQDGSGGTKQYF